The 18 T cell receptor beta chains below all came from one sample that was sequenced in a study of CD8+ T cells in alopecia areata. RNA extraction was followed by reverse transcription into cDNA, which acted as the sequencing template. Generated by immunoSEQ multiplex PCR, the TCRdb table keeps only in-frame clones and is missing some. The table has 180,000 or so clones, 51% seen once; the top ten hold 9.5% to 13%. Treatment given: oral pan-JAK inhibitor, 5-10 mg twice daily. Sequencing was performed on CD8+ T cells sorted from blood, taken at roughly week 52, from a patient treated with tofacitinib. These receptors originate from a human donor with alopecia areata.

CDR3 protein: CASSPWTGTLYGYTF. In DNA form, the CDR3 reads TGTGCCAGCAGTCCCTGGACAGGGACCCTCTATGGCTACACCTTC. The genes are TRBV27 and TRBJ1-2, with 8 bases matching TRBD1. The germline V gene encodes CDR1 MNHEY and CDR2 SMNVEV (reference sequence). The V segment lost 5 bases and the J segment 4 bases; nucleotides outside the gene matches: 9. The length of the CDR3 is 15 residues.

The gene calls are TRBV30 and TRBJ2-5; perhaps TRBD1 as D (5 bases). CDR3 size: 14 residues. Trimming took off 0 bases at V and 3 bases at J, with 11 bases between the two ends. CDR1 is GTSNPN and CDR2 is SVGIG in the germline V gene (reference sequence). The CDR3: CAWSVHPGKETQYF. CDR3 DNA sequence: TGTGCCTGGAGTGTACACCCAGGGAAAGAGACCCAGTACTTC.

The gene calls are TRBV2 and TRBJ2-3; no reliable D call. The CDR3 sequence is 13 residues long. The V gene lost 4 bases and the J gene lost 2 bases, with 7 bases spanning the gap. CDR1 and CDR2 from the germline V gene are SNHLY and FYNNEI. The CDR3 DNA is TGTGCCAGCAGTGTGTACTACACAGATACGCAGTATTTT. This translates into CASSVYYTDTQYF.

Only a few counts were recorded for this clone. The chain couples TRBV27 to TRBJ2-7; D perhaps matches TRBD1 (5 bases). The CDR3 totals 10 residues. The V and J ends lost 11 bases and 5 bases respectively, with 10 bases between them. CDR1 is MNHEY, CDR2 SMNVEV, per germline (reference sequence). CDR3 region: CALQENEQYF. DNA of the CDR3: TGTGCCCTACAGGAGAACGAGCAGTACTTC.

The V gene is TRBV2, the J gene TRBJ2-2, with 8 bases lining up with TRBD1. CDR1 and CDR2 (germline): SNHLY, FYNNEI. This CDR3 has 14 amino acids. J lost 3 bases, V lost 6 bases, and 3 bases had no gene match. CDR3 DNA: TGTGCCAGCAGAGGACAGGGAGACACCGGGGAGCTGTTTTTT. It yields the protein CASRGQGDTGELFF.

This CDR3 is CASSSGTASYEQYF. DNA of the CDR3: TGTGCCAGCAGCTCGGGGACGGCGTCCTACGAGCAGTACTTC. The chain combines TRBV7-2 with TRBJ2-7; D may match TRBD1 or TRBD2 (5 bases each). Germline lookup yields CDR1 SGHTA and CDR2 FQGNSA. The CDR3 spans 14 residues. The V and J ends lost 4 bases and 1 base respectively, with 11 bases between them.

With regard to this clone: The sample contains more than one DNA sequence encoding this CDR3. This sequence joins TRBV30 and TRBJ2-5; the D is unclear. Trimming pared 0 bases from V and 5 bases from J, leaving 4 bases between. CDR1 is GTSNPN, CDR2 SVGIG, per germline (reference sequence). CDR3 length: 11 residues. The CDR3 DNA reads as TGTGCCTGGAGTGTACGGGAGACCCAGTACTTC. It is translated as CAWSVRETQYF.

This chain connects TRBV9 to TRBJ2-7, with D perhaps matching TRBD1 (6 bases). The V gene's germline CDR1 is SGDLS and CDR2 YYNGEE. V was trimmed by 3 bases and J by 4 bases, leaving 8 bases between them. The CDR3 covers 12 residues. CDR3 in DNA: TGTGCCAGCAGCGGAACAGGGTACGAGCAGTACTTC. Its translation is CASSGTGYEQYF.

This clone came up a few times. This sequence joins TRBV18 and TRBJ2-3; no definite D call. The ends were cut back, 4 bases at V and 0 bases at J, with 5 bases in the middle. The CDR3 is 13 amino acids. Per the germline V gene, CDR1 is KGHSH and CDR2 is LQKENI. CDR3 in amino acids: CASSRDSTDTQYF. DNA for the CDR3: TGTGCCAGCTCACGAGACAGCACAGATACGCAGTATTTT.

The V and J genes are TRBV9 and TRBJ1-1, with a tentative D call TRBD1 (6 bases). Germline V gives CDR1 SGDLS, CDR2 YYNGEE. V was clipped by 2 bases and J by 3 bases, with 11 bases between them. The CDR3 is 14 residues long. CDR3 DNA sequence: TGTGCCAGCAGCGTTCGGGACACTCACACTGAAGCTTTCTTT. Translated: CASSVRDTHTEAFF.

The CDR3 DNA reads as TGTGCCAGCAGCTTAGGTTCTGACTATGGCTACACCTTC. Its protein product is CASSLGSDYGYTF. The chain employs TRBV7-9 and TRBJ1-2, with D uncertain. Germline lookup yields CDR1 SEHNR and CDR2 FQNEAQ (reference sequence). The V end was cut by 1 base, the J end by 3 bases, with 6 bases between. The CDR3 loop spans 13 amino acids.

This sequence joins TRBV30 and TRBJ2-1; 9 bases are a match to TRBD2. The germline V gene has CDR1 GTSNPN and CDR2 SVGIG (reference sequence). The ends lost 0 bases at V and 2 bases at J; junction bases unmatched: 5. The CDR3 length is 16 residues. This chain's CDR3 is CAWSVLAGGPYNEQFF. The CDR3 DNA sequence: TGTGCCTGGAGTGTACTGGCGGGGGGGCCCTACAATGAGCAGTTCTTC.

The V and J genes are TRBV6-1 and TRBJ1-2; D possibly corresponds to TRBD1 (5 bases). Trimming left V 3 bases short and J 5 bases short, with 16 bases between. Germline values: CDR1 MNHNS, CDR2 SASEGT. The CDR3 loop spans 15 amino acids. Here the CDR3 reads CASSDNSGTGYGYTF. The CDR3 DNA follows: TGTGCCAGCAGTGACAATTCCGGGACGGGTTATGGCTACACCTTC.

This chain joins TRBV29-1 and TRBJ2-1, with a tentative D call TRBD2 (6 bases). This CDR3 is built from 16 residues. In germline, CDR1 is SQVTM, CDR2 ANQGSEA. The germline V and J ends were trimmed by 0 bases and 2 bases, with 14 bases remaining between them. The CDR3, as DNA: TGCAGCGTTGAAGAATTAGGTAGGGAGGCCTACAATGAGCAGTTCTTC. This encodes CSVEELGREAYNEQFF.

The V call is TRBV30, the J call TRBJ1-6; D ambiguous. Germline-derived CDR1 and CDR2 are GTSNPN and SVGIG (reference sequence). V was trimmed by 1 base and J by 6 bases, leaving 7 bases between them. The CDR3 has 13 amino acids. In DNA, the CDR3 is TGTGCCTGGAGTGGCAGGAGTAATTCACCCCTCCACTTT. Protein product: CAWSGRSNSPLHF.

Notes on this clone: Additional DNA sequences in this sample encode the identical CDR3. V gene TRBV7-9 combines with J gene TRBJ1-5; 8 bases align to TRBD1. The CDR3 is 13 amino acids. After removal of 5 bases from V and 7 bases from J, the junction contained 4 bases not matched to a gene. Germline V gene sequence: CDR1 SEHNR, CDR2 FQNEAQ (reference sequence). The CDR3 DNA is TGTGCCAGCAGCCTACAGGGGGGACAGCCCCAGCATTTT. Its translation: CASSLQGGQPQHF.

The genes are TRBV29-1 and TRBJ2-7; no reliable D call. The germline V gene has CDR1 SQVTM and CDR2 ANQGSEA. Trimming shortened V by 3 bases and J by 1 base, and 7 bases separated the two germline ends. CDR3 length equals 12 residues. The CDR3 region is CSVENDSYEQYF. The CDR3 DNA follows: TGCAGCGTTGAGAACGATTCCTACGAGCAGTACTTC.

The DNA of the CDR3 is TGCGCCAGCAGCTACAGAGGGAAAGAGCAGTACTTC. Its translation: CASSYRGKEQYF. This chain joins TRBV5-1 and TRBJ2-7; the D gene is possibly TRBD2 (5 bases). V was pared by 3 bases and J by 7 bases, with 11 bases between. The CDR3 has 12 residues. The germline gives CDR1 SGHRS, CDR2 YFSETQ.